Below, one T cell receptor (beta chain) is given with its context. Its antigen is unknown. This sample stems from a study of blood T cells in healthy people across ages. Using a J-beta primer mix together with a sample-barcoded 5' primer, a second PCR was run for about 7 to 12 cycles. Every cDNA molecule carried a tag from a template-switch adaptor bearing 12 random nucleotides. TCRdb reprocessed the 5' RACE reads via MiXCR and lists one record per CDR3 protein. The data show hundreds of thousands of distinct CDR3 sequences, with about 34% seen just once and 15% held by the top ten. PBMCs were isolated at a quantity of at least 6.5 million per sample. The study, taken as a whole, reports: Age brought a roughly linear fall in TCR beta diversity measured per million T cells. A greater number of naive CD4+ cells and higher diversity distinguished long-lived donors from aged donors.

The sequence derives from a woman of 80 years or more in good health. The material sequenced was blood.

The DNA for the CDR3 is TGTGCCAGCAGTGAGTCCAGGGGGCGAGCTAACTATGGCTACACCTTC. Its translation: CASSESRGRANYGYTF. The chain carries TRBV2 and TRBJ1-2; 8 bases match TRBD1. CDR3 length: 16 residues. Losses at the gene ends were 3 bases for V and 0 bases for J; bases not matched to a gene: 6. The germline V gene has CDR1 SNHLY and CDR2 FYNNEI. Variable domain in full (rest from reference TRBV2 and TRBJ1-2): EPEVTQTPSHQVTQMGQEVILRCVPISNHLYFYWYRQILGQKVEFLVSFYNNEISEKSEIFDDQFSVERPDGSNFTLKIRSTKLEDSAMYFCASSESRGRANYGYTFGSGTRLTVV.